This T cell receptor (beta chain) is from a study of cytomegalovirus exposure and HLA in healthy donors. Primers for the PCR totalled 60 Vbeta and 13 Jbeta. Assay used: immunoSEQ multiplex PCR; TCRdb lists only in-frame clones, some missing. The sample gives about 89,000 clones, about 85% of which show up once; 6.5% to 8.5% is in the top ten. A word on this clone: Its antigen is as yet unknown.

CDR1 is SGHRS and CDR2 is YFSETQ in the germline V gene. Trimming pared 4 bases from V and 3 bases from J, leaving 16 bases between. The CDR3 has 16 amino acids. General study results and limits: Reported findings show TCR beta sequences accurately forecast HLA-A and HLA-B alleles in most subjects. Owing to their indistinguishability, certain V segments, notably TRBV6-2 and TRBV6-3, were excluded.

V and J are TRBV5-1 and TRBJ1-4; D perhaps matches TRBD1 (5 bases). The sample taken for sequencing was PBMCs. The source is a man between 40 and 49 years old in good health and CMV-seropositive. CDR3 nucleotides: TGCGCCAGCAGCCTTCGCCCGACAGCCCCTAATGAAAAACTGTTTTTT. Protein sequence: CASSLRPTAPNEKLFF.